The 17 T cell receptor beta chains in this list originate from one sample, sequenced in a study of CD8+CD57+ T cells in acquired aplastic anemia. For sequencing, patients were chosen who had shown expansion of CD8+CD57+ cells by flow cytometry. For CDR3 and TCR beta VDJ profiling, genomic DNA was the template used. One entry per CDR3 protein, called by TCRdb with MiXCR from the reads. The sample has about 98,000 distinct CDR3 sequences; about 67% are singletons. Sample: sorted CD4+, CD8+, or CD8+CD57+ T cells (not recorded which) from PBMCs. These receptors all stem from a human donor with aplastic anemia.

On this clonotype itself: At one end the junction does not follow the germline gene, possibly because of a read error. This chain connects TRBV20-1 to TRBJ1-5; unclear D gene. The CDR3 has 15 residues. In germline, CDR1 is DFQATT, CDR2 SNEGSKA (reference sequence). The CDR3 here is CSAQRDNSGNQSQHF. In nucleotides, the CDR3 is TGCAGTGCTCAAAGGGATAATAGCGGTAATCAGTCCCAGCATTTT.

The chain combines TRBV20-1 with TRBJ2-1; D gene ambiguous. V was pared by 0 bases and J by 6 bases, with 18 bases between. This CDR3 region has 16 residues. Germline CDR1 DFQATT, CDR2 SNEGSKA (reference sequence). The CDR3 reads CSARDRPTSESNEQFF. The CDR3, as DNA: TGCAGTGCTAGAGATAGACCTACATCCGAGAGCAATGAGCAGTTCTTC.

The V and J genes are TRBV12-3 or TRBV12-4 and TRBJ1-6; 7 bases agree with TRBD1. The CDR3 is made up of 16 amino acids. Trimming took 0 bases from V and 3 from J; bases not matched to a gene: 2. This CDR3 is CASSLARQGYNSPLHF. The CDR3 nucleotides are TGTGCCAGCAGTTTAGCGCGACAGGGCTATAATTCACCCCTCCACTTT.

The chain has TRBV10-3 and TRBJ1-1; D may be TRBD1 (5 bases). Per the germline V gene, CDR1 is ENHRY and CDR2 is SYGVKD. Trimming stripped 0 bases from V and 1 base from J, with 9 bases between. The CDR3 runs to 15 residues. The CDR3 nucleotides read TGTGCCATCAGTGAGTCGGGCGGGGGGAACACTGAAGCTTTCTTT. It yields the protein CAISESGGGNTEAFF.

DNA of the CDR3: TGCAGCGTTGGGCAGATAACCCATGGCTACACCTTC. Translating gives CSVGQITHGYTF. V and J are TRBV29-1 and TRBJ1-2; D gene uncertain. From germline, CDR1 is SQVTM and CDR2 ANQGSEA. The CDR3 has 12 amino acids. Trimming cost V 4 bases and J 6 bases, with 12 bases left between them.

The chain joins TRBV12-3 or TRBV12-4 to TRBJ2-3; 8 bases are a match to TRBD2. Unmatched junction bases numbered 3, after V lost 6 bases and J lost 4 bases. The CDR3 loop spans 13 amino acids. This CDR3 reads CASRPTSADTQYF. Written as DNA, the CDR3 is TGTGCCAGCAGGCCGACTAGCGCAGATACGCAGTATTTT.

V and J are TRBV5-1 and TRBJ2-7, with 9 nucleotides matching TRBD2. This CDR3 comprises 14 residues. V gave up 4 bases and J gave up 7 bases; unmatched junction bases: 9. CDR1 SGHRS and CDR2 YFSETQ come from the germline V gene. In DNA form, the CDR3 reads TGCGCCAGCAGCCCGGGACTAGCCATCGGTGAGCAGTACTTC. Protein: CASSPGLAIGEQYF.

This clonotype has ten or more counts. CDR3 nucleotide sequence: TGTGCCAGCAGTGAAGCACTCCACAGGGCCAGCAACTATGGCTACACCTTC. This sequence encodes CASSEALHRASNYGYTF. The rearrangement joins TRBV2 to TRBJ1-2, with D possibly matching TRBD1 (6 bases). The germline CDR1 and CDR2 sequences are SNHLY and FYNNEI. Trimming pared 0 bases from V and 2 bases from J, leaving 16 bases between. The CDR3 loop spans 17 amino acids.

The table lists this clonotype with a few counts. In DNA, the CDR3 is TGTGCCAGCAGTGACAGCGGGGTCCCCTACGAGCAGTACTTC. This translates into CASSDSGVPYEQYF. The gene calls are TRBV2 and TRBJ2-7; 7 nucleotides match TRBD2. V shed 3 bases, J shed 2 bases, and the junction held 4 bases outside the gene matches. The CDR3 consists of 14 residues. Germline V gives CDR1 SNHLY, CDR2 FYNNEI.

This chain links TRBV19 with TRBJ1-1, with 7 bases identical to TRBD1. Trimming took 3 bases from V and 11 from J; bases not matched to a gene: 6. Germline-derived CDR1 and CDR2 are LNHDA and SQIVND (reference sequence). The CDR3 runs to 12 residues. The CDR3 is CASSIKTGSAFF. In nucleotides, the CDR3 is TGTGCCAGTAGTATCAAGACAGGGTCGGCTTTCTTT.

This rearrangement joins TRBV7-8 to TRBJ1-2; tentative D call: TRBD1 (6 bases). Trimming stripped 3 bases from V and 7 bases from J, with 9 bases between. Looked up from germline, CDR1 is SGHVS and CDR2 is FQNEAQ. This CDR3 region has 12 residues. This chain's CDR3 is CASSFQGIGYTF. The CDR3, as DNA: TGTGCCAGCAGCTTTCAGGGGATTGGCTACACCTTC.

The chain couples TRBV7-2 to TRBJ1-5, with 7 bases matching TRBD1. CDR1 is SGHTA, CDR2 FQGNSA, per germline. The CDR3 loop spans 14 amino acids. Unmatched junction bases numbered 4, after V lost 3 bases and J lost 5 bases. The CDR3 protein is CASSLSGQDQPQHF. In nucleotides, the CDR3 is TGTGCCAGCAGCTTGAGTGGACAGGATCAGCCCCAGCATTTT. Looking up the rest from reference TRBV7-2 and TRBJ1-5 gives the full variable domain: GAGVSQSPSNKVTEKGKDVELRCDPISGHTALYWYRQSLGQGLEFLIYFQGNSAPDKSGLPSDRFSAERTGGSVSTLTIQRTQQEDSAVYLCASSLSGQDQPQHFGDGTRLSIL.

The chain carries TRBV20-1 and TRBJ2-3; 10 bases match TRBD2. CDR1 DFQATT and CDR2 SNEGSKA come from the germline V gene (reference sequence). V dropped 6 bases and J dropped 5; count of bases not matched to a gene: 11. The CDR3 has 15 residues. CDR3 residues: CSADSGRVSQDTQYF. The CDR3 DNA reads TGCAGTGCCGACAGCGGGAGGGTCAGTCAAGATACGCAGTATTTT.

The chain couples TRBV2 to TRBJ1-1; unclear D gene. The CDR3 runs 13 residues. CDR1 and CDR2 from the germline V gene are SNHLY and FYNNEI. V was shortened by 3 bases and J by 11 bases, with 16 bases between the two germline ends. CDR3 sequence (DNA): TGTGCCAGCAGTGATGGACCTACGTCCTCGGCTTTCTTT. It yields the protein CASSDGPTSSAFF.

In its sample, this clonotype was seen a few times. The chain joins TRBV7-9 to TRBJ1-1; D remains unclear. Germline V gene data show CDR1 as SEHNR and CDR2 as FQNEAQ (reference sequence). V was clipped by 8 bases and J by 3 bases, with 19 bases between them. The CDR3 is made up of 15 amino acids. This CDR3 is CASVLGWGLDTEAFF. The DNA for the CDR3 is TGTGCCAGCGTATTAGGGTGGGGTCTCGACACTGAAGCTTTCTTT.

This clonotype was observed many times. The V and J genes are TRBV6-1 and TRBJ2-1; no clear D gene. Germline V CDR1 and CDR2: MNHNS, SASEGT. V lost 8 bases and J 0 bases, leaving 14 bases between the germline ends. The CDR3 sequence is 15 residues long. The CDR3 DNA is TGTGCCAGCTCGGCGACGCCAGGCTCCTACAATGAGCAGTTCTTC. Translation: CASSATPGSYNEQFF.

With respect to this clonotype: The junction differs from germline at one of its ends, possibly a read error. The J gene is TRBJ2-5, the V gene TRBV2; 8 bases map to TRBD1. CDR1 SNHLY and CDR2 FYNNEI come from the germline V gene. The length of the CDR3 is 15 residues. DNA of the CDR3: TGTGCCAGCAGTGAAGGGGCAGGGGGCCTAGAGACCCAATACTTC. Its protein is CASSEGAGGLETQYF.